The T cell receptor beta chain under discussion was sequenced for a study of blood T cell repertoires in COVID-19. V lost 4 bases and J lost 12; bases outside the gene matches: 17. The CDR3 covers 16 residues. CDR1 and CDR2 (germline): LGHNA, YSLEER. Method: immunoSEQ multiplex PCR; TCRdb's copy keeps in-frame clones and lacks some. The table lists some 180,000 clones, around 79% of them singletons. It was during active infection that Seattle patients were enrolled and then longitudinally followed. The material sequenced was peripheral blood. J is TRBJ2-1 and V is TRBV4-3, with 8 bases matching TRBD2. The sequence came from a woman aged 40 to 55 with COVID-19, enrolled during active disease. The CDR3 sequence is CASSRGLGAGARGQFF. CDR3 in DNA: TGCGCCAGCAGCCGAGGGCTGGGAGCGGGGGCCCGGGGGCAGTTCTTC.